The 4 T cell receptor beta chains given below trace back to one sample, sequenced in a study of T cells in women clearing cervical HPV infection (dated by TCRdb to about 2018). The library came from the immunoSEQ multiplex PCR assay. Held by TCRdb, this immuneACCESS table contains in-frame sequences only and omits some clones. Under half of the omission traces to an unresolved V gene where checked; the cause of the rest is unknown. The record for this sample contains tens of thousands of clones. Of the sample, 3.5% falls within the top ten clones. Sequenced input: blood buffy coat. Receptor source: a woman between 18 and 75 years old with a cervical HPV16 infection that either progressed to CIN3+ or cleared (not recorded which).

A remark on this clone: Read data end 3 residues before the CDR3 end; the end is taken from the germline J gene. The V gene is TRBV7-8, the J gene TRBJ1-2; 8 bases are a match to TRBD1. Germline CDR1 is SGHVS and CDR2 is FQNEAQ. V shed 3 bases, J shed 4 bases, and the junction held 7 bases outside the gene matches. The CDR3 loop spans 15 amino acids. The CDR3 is CASSLDGTGFYGYTF. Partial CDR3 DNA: TGTGCCAGCAGCTTGGACGGGACAGGCTTCTATGGC. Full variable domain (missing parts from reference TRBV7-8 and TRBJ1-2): GAGVSQSPRYKVAKRGQDVALRCDPISGHVSLFWYQQALGQGPEFLTYFQNEAQLDKSGLPSDRFFAERPEGSVSTLKIQRTQQEDSAVYLCASSLDGTGFYGYTFGSGTRLTVV.

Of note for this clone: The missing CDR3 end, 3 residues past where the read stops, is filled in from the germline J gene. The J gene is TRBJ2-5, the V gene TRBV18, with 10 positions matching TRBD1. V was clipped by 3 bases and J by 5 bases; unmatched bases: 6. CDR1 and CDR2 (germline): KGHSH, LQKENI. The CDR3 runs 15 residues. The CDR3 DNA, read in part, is TGTGCCAGCTCACCGAGGGACAGGGGAGCGGAGACC. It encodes CASSPRDRGAET. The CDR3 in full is CASSPRDRGAETQYF.

The part of the CDR3 DNA that was read is TGTGCCAGTATAGGGGGGGCGAGCAATCAGCCG. Protein: CASIGGASNQP. The whole CDR3 reads CASIGGASNQPQYF. The chain has TRBV19 and TRBJ2-3, with D tentatively TRBD2 (7 bases). The read ends 3 residues before the CDR3 terminus; that terminus is restored from the germline J gene. Germline V gives CDR1 LNHDA, CDR2 SQIVND (reference sequence). CDR3 length equals 14 residues.

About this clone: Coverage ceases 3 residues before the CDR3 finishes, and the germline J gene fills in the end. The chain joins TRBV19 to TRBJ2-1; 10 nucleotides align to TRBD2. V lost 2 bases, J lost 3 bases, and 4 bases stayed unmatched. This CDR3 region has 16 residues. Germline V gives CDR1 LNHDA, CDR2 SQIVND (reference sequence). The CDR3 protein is CASSIFGTSVYNEQFF. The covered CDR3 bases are TGTGCCAGTAGTATATTCGGGACTAGCGTCTACAATGAG.